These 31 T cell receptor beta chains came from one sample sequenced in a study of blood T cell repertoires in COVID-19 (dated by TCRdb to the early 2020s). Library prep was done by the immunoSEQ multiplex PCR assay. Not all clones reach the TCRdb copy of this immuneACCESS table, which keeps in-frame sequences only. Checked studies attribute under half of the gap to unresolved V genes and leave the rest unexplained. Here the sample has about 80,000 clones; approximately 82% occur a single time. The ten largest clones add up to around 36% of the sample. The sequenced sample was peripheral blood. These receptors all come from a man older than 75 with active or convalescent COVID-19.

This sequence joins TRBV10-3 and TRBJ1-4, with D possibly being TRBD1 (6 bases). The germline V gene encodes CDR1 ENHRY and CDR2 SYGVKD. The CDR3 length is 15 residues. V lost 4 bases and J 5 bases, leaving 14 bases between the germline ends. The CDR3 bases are TGTGCCATCAGTGGAACAGGGATCCTCAATGAAAAACTGTTTTTT. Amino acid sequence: CAISGTGILNEKLFF.

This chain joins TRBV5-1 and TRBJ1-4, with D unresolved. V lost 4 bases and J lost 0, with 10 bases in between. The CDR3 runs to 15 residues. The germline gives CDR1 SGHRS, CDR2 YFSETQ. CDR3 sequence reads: CASSTYDSTNEKLFF. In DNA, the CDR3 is TGCGCCAGCAGCACATACGATTCAACTAATGAAAAACTGTTTTTT.

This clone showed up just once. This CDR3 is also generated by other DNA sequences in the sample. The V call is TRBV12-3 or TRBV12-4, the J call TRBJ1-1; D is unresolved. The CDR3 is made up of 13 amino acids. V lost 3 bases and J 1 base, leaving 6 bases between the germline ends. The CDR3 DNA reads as TGTGCCAGCAGTTTTGGCGGGAACACTGAAGCTTTCTTT. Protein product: CASSFGGNTEAFF.

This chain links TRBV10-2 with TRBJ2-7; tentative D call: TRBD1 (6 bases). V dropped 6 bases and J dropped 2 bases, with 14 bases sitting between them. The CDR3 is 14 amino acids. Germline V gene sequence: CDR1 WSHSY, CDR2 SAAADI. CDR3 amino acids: CASSMGTPTYEQYF. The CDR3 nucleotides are TGCGCCAGCAGCATGGGGACACCGACCTACGAGCAGTACTTC.

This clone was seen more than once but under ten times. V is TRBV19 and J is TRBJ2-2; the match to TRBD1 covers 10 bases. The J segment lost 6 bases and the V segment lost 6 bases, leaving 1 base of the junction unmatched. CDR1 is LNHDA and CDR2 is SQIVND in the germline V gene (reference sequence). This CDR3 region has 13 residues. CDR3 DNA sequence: TGTGCCAGTAGGGGGACAGGGGCCGGGGAGCTGTTTTTT. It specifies CASRGTGAGELFF.

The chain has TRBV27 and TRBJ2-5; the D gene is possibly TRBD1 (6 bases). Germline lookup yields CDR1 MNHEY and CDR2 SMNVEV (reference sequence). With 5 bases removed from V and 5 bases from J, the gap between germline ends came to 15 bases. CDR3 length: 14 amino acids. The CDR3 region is CASSMNRAGETQYF. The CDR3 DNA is TGTGCCAGCAGTATGAACAGGGCCGGGGAGACCCAGTACTTC.

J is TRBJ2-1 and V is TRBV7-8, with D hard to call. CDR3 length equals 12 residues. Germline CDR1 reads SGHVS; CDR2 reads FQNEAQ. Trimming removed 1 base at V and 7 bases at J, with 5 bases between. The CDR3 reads CASSLVRNEQFF. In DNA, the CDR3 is TGTGCCAGCAGCTTAGTTAGAAATGAGCAGTTCTTC.

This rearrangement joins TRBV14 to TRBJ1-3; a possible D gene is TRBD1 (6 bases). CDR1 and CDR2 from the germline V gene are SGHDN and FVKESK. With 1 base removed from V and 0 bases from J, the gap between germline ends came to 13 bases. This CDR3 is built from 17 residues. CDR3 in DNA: TGTGCCAGCAGCCAAGGACAGGCTGGCAGCTCTGGAAACACCATATATTTT. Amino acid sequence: CASSQGQAGSSGNTIYF.

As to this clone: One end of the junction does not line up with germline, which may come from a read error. CDR3 sequence (DNA): TGTGCCAGCAGTTACCCACGGGGTGAACCCCTCCCAGGTTCCGCTGTCTTC. Translation: CASSYPRGEPLPGSAVF. The V and J genes are TRBV6-2 or TRBV6-3 and TRBJ2-1, with a possible D match to TRBD2 (5 bases). Looked up from germline, CDR1 is MNHEY and CDR2 is SVGEGT. CDR3 length: 17 residues.

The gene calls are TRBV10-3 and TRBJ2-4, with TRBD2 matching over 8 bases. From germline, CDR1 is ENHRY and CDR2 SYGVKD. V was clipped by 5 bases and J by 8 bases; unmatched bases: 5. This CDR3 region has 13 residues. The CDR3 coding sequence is TGTGCCATCAGTCCCCGGGGGGGGGACATTCAGTACTTC. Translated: CAISPRGGDIQYF.

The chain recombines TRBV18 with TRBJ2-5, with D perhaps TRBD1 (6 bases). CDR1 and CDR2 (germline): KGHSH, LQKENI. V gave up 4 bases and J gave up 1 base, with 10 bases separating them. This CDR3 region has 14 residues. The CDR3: CASSQNRVQETQYF. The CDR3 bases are TGTGCCAGCTCACAAAACAGGGTCCAAGAGACCCAGTACTTC.

CDR3 sequence: CASSLASTDTQYF. The CDR3 bases are TGTGCCAGCAGCTTAGCGAGCACAGATACGCAGTATTTT. The chain couples TRBV11-3 to TRBJ2-3; no reliable D call. Germline lookup yields CDR1 SGHNT and CDR2 YENEEA. Trimming removed 1 base from V and 0 bases from J, with 2 bases in between. The CDR3 is 13 residues long.

In DNA form, the CDR3 reads TGTGCCAGCAGATTTGGGGGACAGTATGGCTACACCTTC. It translates to CASRFGGQYGYTF. The chain couples TRBV2 to TRBJ1-2; TRBD1 agrees at 7 bases. The CDR3 length is 13 residues. The V gene end was trimmed by 6 bases and the J gene end by 5 bases; junction bases not matched to a gene: 6. Germline V gene sequence: CDR1 SNHLY, CDR2 FYNNEI.

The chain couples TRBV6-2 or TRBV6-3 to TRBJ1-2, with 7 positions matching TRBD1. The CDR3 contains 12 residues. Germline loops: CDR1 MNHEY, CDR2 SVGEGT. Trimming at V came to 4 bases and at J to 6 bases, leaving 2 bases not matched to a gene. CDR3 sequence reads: CASSWTGDGYTF. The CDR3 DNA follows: TGTGCCAGCAGTTGGACAGGAGATGGCTACACCTTC.

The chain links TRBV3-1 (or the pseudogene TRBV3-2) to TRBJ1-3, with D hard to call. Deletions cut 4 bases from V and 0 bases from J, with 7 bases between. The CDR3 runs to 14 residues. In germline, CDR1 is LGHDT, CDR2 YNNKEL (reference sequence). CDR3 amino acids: CASSPLRSGNTIYF. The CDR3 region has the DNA TGTGCCAGCAGCCCCCTTCGCTCTGGAAACACCATATATTTT.

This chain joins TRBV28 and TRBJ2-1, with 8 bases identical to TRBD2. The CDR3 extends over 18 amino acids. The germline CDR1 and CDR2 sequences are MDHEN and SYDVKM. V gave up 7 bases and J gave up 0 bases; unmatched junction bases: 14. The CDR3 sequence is CASTPGGAAGVSYNEQFF. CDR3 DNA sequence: TGTGCCAGCACCCCCGGAGGCGCAGCGGGAGTCTCCTACAATGAGCAGTTCTTC.

The CDR3 DNA reads as TGTGCCAGCAGTGCCCAGGTACGGGGGCAGTTCTTC. Translating gives CASSAQVRGQFF. The V gene is TRBV2, the J gene TRBJ2-1, with D perhaps TRBD2 (5 bases). The CDR3 runs to 12 residues. The germline CDR1 and CDR2 sequences are SNHLY and FYNNEI. V lost 4 bases to trimming and J lost 12 bases, with 13 bases between them. The whole variable domain, remainder taken from reference TRBV2 and TRBJ2-1, is EPEVTQTPSHQVTQMGQEVILRCVPISNHLYFYWYRQILGQKVEFLVSFYNNEISEKSEIFDDQFSVERPDGSNFTLKIRSTKLEDSAMYFCASSAQVRGQFFGPGTRLTVL.

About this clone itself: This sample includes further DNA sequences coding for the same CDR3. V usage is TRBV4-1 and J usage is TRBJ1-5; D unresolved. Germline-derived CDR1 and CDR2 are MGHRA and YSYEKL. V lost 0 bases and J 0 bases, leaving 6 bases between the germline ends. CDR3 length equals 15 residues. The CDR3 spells CASSQDFGSNQPQHF. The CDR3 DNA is TGCGCCAGCAGCCAAGATTTCGGTAGCAATCAGCCCCAGCATTTT.

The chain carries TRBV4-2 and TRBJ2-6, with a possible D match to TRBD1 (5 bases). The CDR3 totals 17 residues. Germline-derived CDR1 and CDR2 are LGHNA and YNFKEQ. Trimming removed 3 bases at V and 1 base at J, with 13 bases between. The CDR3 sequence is CASSQTWTLSGANVLTF. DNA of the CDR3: TGTGCCAGCAGCCAGACATGGACACTTTCTGGGGCCAACGTCCTGACTTTC.

For the CDR3, the DNA is TGTGCCAGCAGCGTAGCGTCTAGCGGGAGTAGCTACGAGCAGTACTTC. It specifies CASSVASSGSSYEQYF. The rearrangement joins TRBV9 to TRBJ2-7; 10 bases align to TRBD2. The germline V gene has CDR1 SGDLS and CDR2 YYNGEE. Unmatched junction bases numbered 6, after V lost 0 bases and J lost 3 bases. The CDR3 length is 16 residues.

This CDR3 is CASSHRLVFTGELFF. CDR3 DNA sequence: TGTGCCAGCAGCCACCGACTAGTCTTTACCGGGGAGCTGTTTTTT. The rearrangement links TRBV3-1 (or the pseudogene TRBV3-2) to TRBJ2-2; TRBD2 might be the D (6 bases). Trimming pared 3 bases from V and 5 bases from J, leaving 13 bases between. There are 15 residues in the CDR3. Germline assignment: CDR1 LGHDT and CDR2 YNNKEL (reference sequence).

CDR3 protein: CSVPVGQQGLYGYTF. The CDR3 DNA reads TGCAGCGTTCCCGTTGGCCAACAGGGGCTCTATGGCTACACCTTC. The genes are TRBV29-1 and TRBJ1-2; 7 nucleotides agree with TRBD1. After removal of 5 bases from V and 4 bases from J, the junction contained 13 bases not matched to a gene. In germline, CDR1 is SQVTM, CDR2 ANQGSEA. This CDR3 spans 15 amino acids. Full variable domain (missing parts from reference TRBV29-1 and TRBJ1-2): SAVISQKPSRDICQRGTSLTIQCQVDSQVTMMFWYRQQPGQSLTLIATANQGSEATYESGFVIDKFPISRPNLTFSTLTVSNMSPEDSSIYLCSVPVGQQGLYGYTFGSGTRLTVV.

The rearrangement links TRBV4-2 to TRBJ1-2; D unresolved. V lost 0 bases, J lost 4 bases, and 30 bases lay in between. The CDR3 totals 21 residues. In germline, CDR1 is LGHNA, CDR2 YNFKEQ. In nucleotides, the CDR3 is TGTGCCAGCAGCCAAGATATTCGAGGAGCCTTCCGCCCGGGGTTGGTCTATGGCTACACCTTC. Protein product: CASSQDIRGAFRPGLVYGYTF.

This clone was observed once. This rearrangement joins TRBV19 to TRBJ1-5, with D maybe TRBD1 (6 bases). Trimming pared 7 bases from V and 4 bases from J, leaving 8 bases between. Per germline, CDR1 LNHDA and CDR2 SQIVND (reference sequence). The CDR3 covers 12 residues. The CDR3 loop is CASKQGNQPQHF. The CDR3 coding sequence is TGTGCCAGTAAACAGGGTAATCAGCCCCAGCATTTT.

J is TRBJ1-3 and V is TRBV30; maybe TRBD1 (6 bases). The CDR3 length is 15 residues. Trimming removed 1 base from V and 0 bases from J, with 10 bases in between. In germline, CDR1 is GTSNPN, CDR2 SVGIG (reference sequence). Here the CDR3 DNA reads TGTGCCTGGAGTGGGGACACCAGCTCTGGAAACACCATATATTTT. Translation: CAWSGDTSSGNTIYF.

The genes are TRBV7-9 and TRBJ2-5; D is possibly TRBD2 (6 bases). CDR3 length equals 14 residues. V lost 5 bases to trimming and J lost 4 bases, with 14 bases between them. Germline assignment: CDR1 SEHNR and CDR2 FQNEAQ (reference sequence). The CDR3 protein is CASSPLRDSETQYF. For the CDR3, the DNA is TGTGCCAGCAGCCCCCTGAGGGACTCAGAGACCCAGTACTTC.

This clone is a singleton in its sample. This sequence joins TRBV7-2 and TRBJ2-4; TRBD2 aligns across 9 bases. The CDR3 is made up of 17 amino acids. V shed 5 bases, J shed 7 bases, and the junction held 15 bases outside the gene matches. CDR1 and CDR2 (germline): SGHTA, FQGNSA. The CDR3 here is CASSQTSGEGRANIQYF. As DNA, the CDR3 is TGTGCCAGCAGCCAGACTAGCGGAGAGGGACGGGCCAACATTCAGTACTTC.

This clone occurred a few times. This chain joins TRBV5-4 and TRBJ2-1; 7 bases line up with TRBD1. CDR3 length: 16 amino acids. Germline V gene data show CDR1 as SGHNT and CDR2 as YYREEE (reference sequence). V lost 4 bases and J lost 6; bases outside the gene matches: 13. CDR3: CASSIAATTGANEQFF. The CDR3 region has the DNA TGTGCCAGCAGCATTGCCGCTACTACAGGGGCCAATGAGCAGTTCTTC.

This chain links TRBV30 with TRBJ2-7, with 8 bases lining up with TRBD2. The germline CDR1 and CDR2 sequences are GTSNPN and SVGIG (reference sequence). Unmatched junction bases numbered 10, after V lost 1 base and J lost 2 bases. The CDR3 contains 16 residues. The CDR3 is CAWSDPRGGLPYEQYF. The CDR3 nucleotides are TGTGCCTGGAGTGACCCCCGGGGGGGGCTACCCTACGAGCAGTACTTC.

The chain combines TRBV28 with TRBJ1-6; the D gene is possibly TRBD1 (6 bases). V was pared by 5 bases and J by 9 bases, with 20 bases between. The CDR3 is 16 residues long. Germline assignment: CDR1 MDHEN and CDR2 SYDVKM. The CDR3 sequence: CASSRGGGNGRSPLHF. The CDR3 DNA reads TGTGCCAGCAGTCGGGGTGGGGGCAACGGACGTTCACCCCTCCACTTT. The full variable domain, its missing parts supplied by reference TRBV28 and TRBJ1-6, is DVKVTQSSRYLVKRTGEKVFLECVQDMDHENMFWYRQDPGLGLRLIYFSYDVKMKEKGDIPEGYSVSREKKERFSLILESASTNQTSMYLCASSRGGGNGRSPLHFGNGTRLTVT.

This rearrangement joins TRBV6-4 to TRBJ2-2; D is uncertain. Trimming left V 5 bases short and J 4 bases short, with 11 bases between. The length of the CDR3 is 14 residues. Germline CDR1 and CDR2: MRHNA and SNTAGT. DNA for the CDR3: TGTGCCAGCAGTCTTGTACAATTCACCGGGGAGCTGTTTTTT. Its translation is CASSLVQFTGELFF.